These 29 T cell receptor beta chains originate from one sample sequenced in a study of T-cell reconstitution after alpha-beta-depleted transplantation in children. TCRbeta library construction was performed incorporating unique molecular identifiers. MiXCR, applied by TCRdb to the PCR reads, yields one record per CDR3 protein. Here the sample spans some 450,000 distinct CDR3 sequences, 43% being singletons. The material sequenced was PBMCs, taken before TCRalphabeta/CD19-depleted stem cell transplant. Every receptor here comes from a girl aged 2-10 years with aplastic anemia, due to receive a stem cell transplant.

In its sample, this clonotype was seen many times. This sequence joins TRBV5-5 and TRBJ2-7, with 7 bases fitting TRBD1. Per the germline V gene, CDR1 is SGHKS and CDR2 is YYEKEE (reference sequence). The length of the CDR3 is 12 residues. Losses at the gene ends were 4 bases for V and 6 bases for J; bases not matched to a gene: 4. The CDR3 DNA reads TGTGCCAGCAGCCCGGCAGGGGGCGAGCAGTACTTC. It specifies CASSPAGGEQYF.

This clonotype was seen many times. V and J are TRBV7-9 and TRBJ1-2; 9 bases are a match to TRBD1. The CDR3 is 17 amino acids. Trimming cost V 4 bases and J 5 bases; bases outside gene matches: 14. Per germline, CDR1 SEHNR and CDR2 FQNEAQ (reference sequence). The chain's CDR3 is CASSSGQGTFSPYGYTF. The DNA for the CDR3 is TGTGCCAGCAGCTCCGGACAGGGGACGTTTTCGCCATATGGCTACACCTTC.

This clonotype has a single count. V is TRBV20-1 and J is TRBJ2-3, with D unclear. CDR3 length equals 14 residues. Trimming left V 3 bases short and J 0 bases short, with 10 bases between. CDR1 is DFQATT, CDR2 SNEGSKA, per germline (reference sequence). The chain's CDR3 is CSASPATSTDTQYF. The CDR3 DNA reads TGCAGTGCTAGTCCGGCAACCAGCACAGATACGCAGTATTTT.

The chain uses TRBV20-1 and TRBJ2-7, with no clear D. Germline V gene sequence: CDR1 DFQATT, CDR2 SNEGSKA (reference sequence). The CDR3 has 11 residues. The V gene lost 0 bases and the J gene lost 12 bases, with 12 bases spanning the gap. The DNA for the CDR3 is TGCAGTGCTAGAGAAGCGCAAGGTCGGTACTTC. Its translation is CSAREAQGRYF.

The chain links TRBV20-1 to TRBJ2-3, with a possible D match to TRBD1 (7 bases). This CDR3 spans 13 amino acids. Trimming removed 6 bases at V and 5 bases at J, with 15 bases between. CDR1 DFQATT and CDR2 SNEGSKA come from the germline V gene (reference sequence). CDR3 region: CSAKGARGDTQYF. As DNA, the CDR3 is TGCAGTGCAAAGGGGGCGCGGGGAGATACGCAGTATTTT.

This clonotype occurred many times. This chain uses TRBV18 with TRBJ2-1; either TRBD1 or TRBD2 may fit D (7 bases each). In germline, CDR1 is KGHSH, CDR2 LQKENI. V dropped 3 bases and J dropped 4 bases, with 13 bases sitting between them. The CDR3 sequence is 15 residues long. DNA for the CDR3: TGTGCCAGCTCACCGGGGAGGGGGCAATACAATGAGCAGTTCTTC. The encoded protein is CASSPGRGQYNEQFF.

At least ten counts were recorded for this clonotype. J is TRBJ2-6 and V is TRBV27, with D perhaps matching TRBD1 (5 bases). V was pared by 6 bases and J by 3 bases, with 9 bases between. Germline loops: CDR1 MNHEY, CDR2 SMNVEV (reference sequence). The CDR3 extends over 14 amino acids. The CDR3 DNA is TGTGCCAGCAGGGGGCGCCTTGGGGCCAACGTCCTGACTTTC. It specifies CASRGRLGANVLTF.

This clonotype was observed a few times. The J gene is TRBJ2-5, the V gene TRBV5-1, with 10 bases identical to TRBD1. V was pared by 3 bases and J by 5 bases, with 10 bases of the junction left unmatched. Germline assignment: CDR1 SGHRS and CDR2 YFSETQ. This CDR3 is 16 amino acids long. CDR3 protein: CASSSGGTGAQETQYF. The CDR3 DNA is TGCGCCAGCAGCTCTGGAGGGACAGGGGCACAGGAGACCCAGTACTTC.

The chain links TRBV12-5 to TRBJ2-5; 9 bases are a match to TRBD1. Germline V lookup: CDR1 LGHNT, CDR2 FRNRAP. The CDR3 is 15 amino acids. Trimming removed 9 bases from V and 1 base from J; junction bases left unmatched: 9. CDR3 sequence reads: CASTRTGASQETQYF. The CDR3 nucleotides read TGTGCTAGCACCCGGACAGGGGCTTCCCAAGAGACCCAGTACTTC.

This clonotype was seen just once. The chain joins TRBV29-1 to TRBJ2-7; tentatively, D is TRBD1 (6 bases). CDR3 size: 13 residues. Trimming took 5 bases from V and 0 from J, leaving 11 bases between them. CDR1 is SQVTM and CDR2 is ANQGSEA in the germline V gene. CDR3 protein: CSVREQGSYEQYF. The CDR3 coding sequence is TGCAGCGTTAGAGAACAGGGCTCCTACGAGCAGTACTTC.

There are a few counts of this clonotype. The V gene is TRBV5-1, the J gene TRBJ2-1; 9 bases align to TRBD1. The length of the CDR3 is 15 residues. Germline loops: CDR1 SGHRS, CDR2 YFSETQ. V was pared by 4 bases and J by 7 bases, with 9 bases of the junction left unmatched. The CDR3 region is CASSIRDRVVNEQFF. The CDR3 DNA sequence: TGCGCCAGCAGCATCCGGGACAGGGTGGTGAATGAGCAGTTCTTC.

This chain connects TRBV29-1 to TRBJ2-7, with a possible D match to TRBD1 (5 bases). Trimming took off 1 base at V and 6 bases at J, with 16 bases between the two ends. Per the germline V gene, CDR1 is SQVTM and CDR2 is ANQGSEA. The CDR3 extends over 14 amino acids. CDR3 region: CSVEGGRVCGEQYF. In DNA form, the CDR3 reads TGCAGCGTTGAAGGGGGCAGGGTGTGTGGCGAGCAGTACTTC.

This clonotype was seen at least ten times. V gene TRBV7-2 combines with J gene TRBJ2-3; D may be TRBD2 (6 bases). Germline-derived CDR1 and CDR2 are SGHTA and FQGNSA. V shed 1 base and J shed 3 bases, with 14 bases lying between them. The CDR3 runs to 16 residues. CDR3 DNA: TGTGCCAGCAGCTTAGGAGGGGTCGGGAGAACAGATACGCAGTATTTT. It codes for CASSLGGVGRTDTQYF.

This clonotype was counted many times. The chain employs TRBV5-1 and TRBJ2-2; D not resolved. Germline assignment: CDR1 SGHRS and CDR2 YFSETQ. The CDR3 sequence is 12 residues long. V was cut by 5 bases and J by 3 bases, with 5 bases left in between. As DNA, the CDR3 is TGCGCCAGCAGAGGAGACACCGGGGAGCTGTTTTTT. Its translation is CASRGDTGELFF.

This clonotype was seen repeatedly, ten times or more. J is TRBJ2-1 and V is TRBV11-2, with D possibly called TRBD1 or TRBD2 (5 bases each). The CDR3 is 16 amino acids. V lost 7 bases and J lost 2, with 18 bases in between. CDR1 is SGHAT and CDR2 is FQNNGV in the germline V gene. DNA for the CDR3: TGTGCCAGCACCCTAGGGACCCCTGACGCCTACAATGAGCAGTTCTTC. Residues: CASTLGTPDAYNEQFF.

The chain combines TRBV4-2 with TRBJ1-1; 10 bases fit TRBD1. With 4 bases clipped from V and 3 bases from J, the junction kept 8 bases outside the gene matches. This CDR3 has 16 residues. In germline, CDR1 is LGHNA, CDR2 YNFKEQ. The CDR3 protein is CASSLRTGGRDTEAFF. The CDR3 coding sequence is TGTGCCAGCAGCCTACGGACAGGGGGAAGGGACACTGAAGCTTTCTTT.

The chain has TRBV12-3 or TRBV12-4 and TRBJ1-4; D is ambiguous. The germline V and J ends were trimmed by 3 bases and 7 bases, with 9 bases remaining between them. This CDR3 spans 13 amino acids. The CDR3 loop is CASSFRVGEKLFF. Here the CDR3 DNA reads TGTGCCAGCAGTTTCCGGGTGGGTGAAAAACTGTTTTTT.

The V and J genes are TRBV20-1 and TRBJ2-3; TRBD2 matches 16 bases. Looked up from germline, CDR1 is DFQATT and CDR2 is SNEGSKA (reference sequence). Trimming removed 6 bases from V and 4 bases from J; junction bases left unmatched: 4. The CDR3 runs to 15 residues. CDR3 protein: CSAGLAGGPADTQYF. The DNA of the CDR3 is TGCAGTGCGGGACTAGCGGGAGGGCCTGCAGATACGCAGTATTTT.

This clonotype was found many times. The chain uses TRBV7-2 and TRBJ2-1; D is ambiguous. V was trimmed by 6 bases and J by 9 bases, leaving 18 bases between them. Germline CDR1 SGHTA, CDR2 FQGNSA. The CDR3 is 14 amino acids. The CDR3 sequence: CASSPSAWIAEQFF. The CDR3 DNA reads TGTGCCAGCAGTCCCTCCGCTTGGATCGCTGAGCAGTTCTTC.

CDR3 in amino acids: CAVGGRAQITDTQYF. As DNA, the CDR3 is TGTGCCGTGGGCGGGAGGGCCCAGATTACAGATACGCAGTATTTT. The V gene is TRBV15, the J gene TRBJ2-3; 9 bases are shared with TRBD2. V lost 11 bases, J lost 3 bases, and 12 bases stayed unmatched. CDR3 length equals 15 residues. CDR1 LNHNV and CDR2 YYDKDF come from the germline V gene (reference sequence).

This clonotype occurred a few times. The genes are TRBV28 and TRBJ1-6; tentatively, D is TRBD1 (6 bases). Trimming removed 3 bases at V and 7 bases at J, with 10 bases between. Germline assignment: CDR1 MDHEN and CDR2 SYDVKM. The CDR3 is made up of 14 amino acids. CDR3 residues: CASSLMDSNSPLHF. In DNA form, the CDR3 reads TGTGCCAGCAGTTTGATGGACAGCAATTCACCCCTCCACTTT.

V gene TRBV20-1 combines with J gene TRBJ1-1, with 7 bases that match TRBD1. Germline V gene lookup returns CDR1 DFQATT and CDR2 SNEGSKA (reference sequence). Trimming removed 4 bases from V and 0 bases from J; junction bases left unmatched: 8. The length of the CDR3 is 15 residues. The CDR3 region has the DNA TGCAGTGCTACCAGGGGACAGAGCATGAACACTGAAGCTTTCTTT. Translated, it gives CSATRGQSMNTEAFF.

The chain has TRBV28 and TRBJ1-5; D uncertain. This CDR3 is 17 amino acids long. Germline V gives CDR1 MDHEN, CDR2 SYDVKM. V shed 3 bases and J shed 2 bases, with 17 bases lying between them. The CDR3 spells CASSFSLKYGGNQPQHF. The CDR3 DNA reads TGTGCCAGCAGTTTTTCGTTGAAATATGGGGGCAATCAGCCCCAGCATTTT.

This chain uses TRBV28 with TRBJ1-6, with D perhaps matching TRBD1 (5 bases). The CDR3 is 20 residues long. V lost 5 bases, J lost 1 base, and 24 bases lay in between. CDR1 and CDR2 from the germline V gene are MDHEN and SYDVKM. CDR3 region: CASSSGHLGGLRSYNSPLHF. CDR3 DNA sequence: TGTGCCAGCAGTAGCGGACATCTTGGGGGTCTAAGATCCTATAATTCACCCCTCCACTTT.

In this sample, this clonotype turned up a few times. CDR3 sequence (DNA): TGCAGTGCTAGAGATCTGGGGGTCCAGGAGACCCAGTACTTC. It specifies CSARDLGVQETQYF. The chain carries TRBV20-1 and TRBJ2-5; D is perhaps TRBD1 or TRBD2 (5 bases each). Germline loops: CDR1 DFQATT, CDR2 SNEGSKA (reference sequence). The CDR3 length is 14 residues. V lost 0 bases and J 5 bases, leaving 13 bases between the germline ends.

The sample holds a few counts of this clonotype. This chain connects TRBV12-3 or TRBV12-4 to TRBJ1-2; perhaps TRBD1 as D (5 bases). This CDR3 has 11 amino acids. Trimming pared 1 base from V and 13 bases from J, leaving 10 bases between. The DNA for the CDR3 is TGTGCCAGCAGTTTAGGGGGACCAGCCACCTTC. Its protein product is CASSLGGPATF.

This clonotype has more than one count but fewer than ten. This chain links TRBV29-1 with TRBJ2-5; TRBD2 agrees at 12 bases. Germline-derived CDR1 and CDR2 are SQVTM and ANQGSEA. The CDR3 extends over 14 amino acids. J lost 1 base, V lost 6 bases, and 3 bases had no gene match. The CDR3 bases are TGCAGCGTCGGACTAGCGGGAACCCAAGAGACCCAGTACTTC. This sequence encodes CSVGLAGTQETQYF.

The chain recombines TRBV20-1 with TRBJ1-2; D is ambiguous. The germline V and J ends were trimmed by 0 bases and 7 bases, with 12 bases remaining between them. The germline V gene encodes CDR1 DFQATT and CDR2 SNEGSKA (reference sequence). This CDR3 spans 13 amino acids. CDR3 nucleotides: TGCAGTGCTAGAGATCGGAGGCGGAGTGGCTACACCTTC. Protein product: CSARDRRRSGYTF.

The chain links TRBV28 to TRBJ1-2; D may be TRBD1 (6 bases). Trimming shortened V by 3 bases and J by 8 bases, and 22 bases separated the two germline ends. Germline V gene lookup returns CDR1 MDHEN and CDR2 SYDVKM. The CDR3 has 16 residues. CDR3 protein: CASSFSVHTGRGGYTF. In DNA, the CDR3 is TGTGCCAGCAGTTTCTCCGTACATACAGGGAGGGGCGGCTACACCTTC.